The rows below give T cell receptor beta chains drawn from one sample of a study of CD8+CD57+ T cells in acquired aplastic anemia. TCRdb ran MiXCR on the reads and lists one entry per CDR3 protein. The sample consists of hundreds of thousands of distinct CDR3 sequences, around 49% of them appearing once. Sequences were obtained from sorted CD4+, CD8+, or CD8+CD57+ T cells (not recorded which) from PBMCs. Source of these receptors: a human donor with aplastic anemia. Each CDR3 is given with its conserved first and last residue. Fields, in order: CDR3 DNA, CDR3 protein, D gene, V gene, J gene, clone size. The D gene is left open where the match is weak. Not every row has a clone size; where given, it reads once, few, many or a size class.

CDR3nt: TGTGCCAGCAGCCTCCCTACGAGTAGCGGAGAAAACATTCAGTACTTC; CDR3aa: CASSLPTSSGENIQYF; d_gene: .; v_gene: TRBV3-1; j_gene: TRBJ2-4; abundance: .
CDR3nt: TGTGCCAGCAGTTCTCCGGGACCGGGCTATGGCTACACCTTC; CDR3aa: CASSSPGPGYGYTF; d_gene: .; v_gene: TRBV12-3/TRBV12-4; j_gene: TRBJ1-2; abundance: once
CDR3nt: TGCAGTGCTTCCCCCGGGACTTATAAAAACATTCAGTACTTC; CDR3aa: CSASPGTYKNIQYF; d_gene: .; v_gene: TRBV20-1; j_gene: TRBJ2-4; abundance: .
CDR3nt: TGTGCCAGCAGGGGCAGGACTGTAGAGCAGTACTTC; CDR3aa: CASRGRTVEQYF; d_gene: .; v_gene: TRBV25-1; j_gene: TRBJ2-7; abundance: few
CDR3nt: TGTGCCAGCAGCTTAGCTGGGACAACGGGATCAAAACTGTTTTTT; CDR3aa: CASSLAGTTGSKLFF; d_gene: .; v_gene: TRBV7-9; j_gene: TRBJ1-4; abundance: many
CDR3nt: TGTGCCAGCAGTGACCGATATAATTCACCCCTCCACTTT; CDR3aa: CASSDRYNSPLHF; d_gene: .; v_gene: TRBV6-2/TRBV6-3; j_gene: TRBJ1-6; abundance: .
CDR3nt: TGTGCCAGCAGTGAAGGAGCCACAGGGAACTATGGCTACACCTTC; CDR3aa: CASSEGATGNYGYTF; d_gene: .; v_gene: TRBV6-1; j_gene: TRBJ1-2; abundance: many
CDR3nt: TGTGCCACTAAACTGGAGGGCTGGGAATCCGGGGAGCTGTTTTTT; CDR3aa: CATKLEGWESGELFF; d_gene: .; v_gene: TRBV24-1; j_gene: TRBJ2-2; abundance: .
CDR3nt: TGCAGTGCTAGACTAGCGGGCTTGGAGACCCAGTACTTC; CDR3aa: CSARLAGLETQYF; d_gene: TRBD2; v_gene: TRBV20-1; j_gene: TRBJ2-5; abundance: many
CDR3nt: TGTGCCAGCAGTGAATTTGGTGCAGATACGCAGTATTTT; CDR3aa: CASSEFGADTQYF; d_gene: .; v_gene: TRBV25-1; j_gene: TRBJ2-3; abundance: many
CDR3nt: TGCAGTGCTAGAGACCCAGGGGTGGAAAACACCGGGGAGCTGTTTTTT; CDR3aa: CSARDPGVENTGELFF; d_gene: .; v_gene: TRBV20-1; j_gene: TRBJ2-2; abundance: .
CDR3nt: TGTGCCAGCAGTGTTAGCGGGGGTGCGGATGATACGCAGTATTTT; CDR3aa: CASSVSGGADDTQYF; d_gene: TRBD2; v_gene: TRBV6-1; j_gene: TRBJ2-3; abundance: many
CDR3nt: TGTGCCAGCATGGGGGCTCCCTCCTACGAGCAGTACTTC; CDR3aa: CASMGAPSYEQYF; d_gene: .; v_gene: TRBV27; j_gene: TRBJ2-7; abundance: .
CDR3nt: TGCGCCAGCAGCCAGGAGCGGGGAATCAATGAGCAGTTCTTC; CDR3aa: CASSQERGINEQFF; d_gene: TRBD2; v_gene: TRBV5-1; j_gene: TRBJ2-1; abundance: .
CDR3nt: TGCGTCAGCAGCTTGACAGGGTACTCCTACGAGCAGTACTTC; CDR3aa: CVSSLTGYSYEQYF; d_gene: TRBD1; v_gene: TRBV5-1; j_gene: TRBJ2-7; abundance: few
CDR3nt: TGCAGTGCTAGCAGCAGGATAGCCTTCGAGGGAGGCTACACCTTC; CDR3aa: CSASSRIAFEGGYTF; d_gene: .; v_gene: TRBV20-1; j_gene: TRBJ1-2; abundance: .
CDR3nt: TGTGCCAGCAGCGTTAGACAGGGAACGACTGAAGCTTTCTTT; CDR3aa: CASSVRQGTTEAFF; d_gene: TRBD1; v_gene: TRBV2; j_gene: TRBJ1-1; abundance: .
CDR3nt: TGTGCCAGCTCACCCAGGGACGGGATGAACACTGAAGCTTTCTTT; CDR3aa: CASSPRDGMNTEAFF; d_gene: .; v_gene: TRBV18; j_gene: TRBJ1-1; abundance: few
CDR3nt: TGCAGTGCTAGAGACCGCCGGGCCCCCGTAGAAAAACTGTTTTTT; CDR3aa: CSARDRRAPVEKLFF; d_gene: .; v_gene: TRBV20-1; j_gene: TRBJ1-4; abundance: many
CDR3nt: TGCGCCAGCAGTTCCTCGACAGGATCCGACACTGAAGCTTTCTTT; CDR3aa: CASSSSTGSDTEAFF; d_gene: .; v_gene: TRBV5-1; j_gene: TRBJ1-1; abundance: .
CDR3nt: TGCAGCTCAGCGGGGAGCAGCACAGATACGCAGTATTTT; CDR3aa: CSSAGSSTDTQYF; d_gene: TRBD2; v_gene: TRBV29-1; j_gene: TRBJ2-3; abundance: few
CDR3nt: TGTGCCAGCAGTCCCCCAGGGGGGATACAAGAGACCCAGTACTTC; CDR3aa: CASSPPGGIQETQYF; d_gene: .; v_gene: TRBV6-1; j_gene: TRBJ2-5; abundance: few
CDR3nt: TGTGCCAGCAGCTTGGTGGGCAGCCATAGCACAGATACGCAGTTCTTC; CDR3aa: CASSLVGSHSTDTQFF; d_gene: .; v_gene: TRBV5-8; j_gene: TRBJ2-1; abundance: .
CDR3nt: TGTGCCACCAGCAGAGATCGTGAGGTTGCCTACGAGCAGTACTTC; CDR3aa: CATSRDREVAYEQYF; d_gene: .; v_gene: TRBV15; j_gene: TRBJ2-7; abundance: once
CDR3nt: TGTGCCAGCACGGTGGCCTACGAGCAGTACTTC; CDR3aa: CASTVAYEQYF; d_gene: .; v_gene: TRBV2; j_gene: TRBJ2-7; abundance: once
CDR3nt: TGTGCCAGTACCCCCCCCGGGACAGGCGAAAAACTGTTTTTT; CDR3aa: CASTPPGTGEKLFF; d_gene: TRBD1; v_gene: TRBV19; j_gene: TRBJ1-4; abundance: many
CDR3nt: TGTGCCAGCAGCCTCCAGGGCGAGAACACTGAAGCTTTCTTT; CDR3aa: CASSLQGENTEAFF; d_gene: .; v_gene: TRBV6-1; j_gene: TRBJ1-1; abundance: many
CDR3nt: TGTGCCAGCAGCTTGGGGACAGGGCTCAATGGCTACACCTTC; CDR3aa: CASSLGTGLNGYTF; d_gene: TRBD1; v_gene: TRBV5-4; j_gene: TRBJ1-2; abundance: .
CDR3nt: TGTGCCAGCAGTCCGGGACAGCGATTGAGCTCCTACGAGCAGTACTTC; CDR3aa: CASSPGQRLSSYEQYF; d_gene: TRBD1; v_gene: TRBV2; j_gene: TRBJ2-7; abundance: few
CDR3nt: TGCAGTGCTAGAGGGGGACAGGGGACGACGGAGACCCAGTACTTC; CDR3aa: CSARGGQGTTETQYF; d_gene: TRBD1; v_gene: TRBV20-1; j_gene: TRBJ2-5; abundance: .
CDR3nt: TGTGCCATCAGGGACAGTAACACTGAAGCTTTCTTT; CDR3aa: CAIRDSNTEAFF; d_gene: .; v_gene: TRBV10-3; j_gene: TRBJ1-1; abundance: once
CDR3nt: TGTGCCAGCAGTGAAGTATACTGGGGAGCCAACGTCCTGACTTTC; CDR3aa: CASSEVYWGANVLTF; d_gene: .; v_gene: TRBV6-1; j_gene: TRBJ2-6; abundance: .
CDR3nt: TGTGCTAGCAGCTTAGGGCCCGGGAGCGGCACAGATACGCAGTATTTT; CDR3aa: CASSLGPGSGTDTQYF; d_gene: .; v_gene: TRBV7-7; j_gene: TRBJ2-3; abundance: many
CDR3nt: TGTGCCAGCAGTAGACAGGGGGGCAACACTGAAGCTTTCTTT; CDR3aa: CASSRQGGNTEAFF; d_gene: TRBD1; v_gene: TRBV12-3/TRBV12-4; j_gene: TRBJ1-1; abundance: many
CDR3nt: TGTGCCAGCGGGCAGTCCTACGAGCAGTACTTC; CDR3aa: CASGQSYEQYF; d_gene: .; v_gene: TRBV7-9; j_gene: TRBJ2-7; abundance: few
CDR3nt: TGCAGTGCCAGGGACGGTGCTAATGAAAAACTGTTTTTT; CDR3aa: CSARDGANEKLFF; d_gene: .; v_gene: TRBV20-1; j_gene: TRBJ1-4; abundance: .
CDR3nt: TGTGCCAGCAGCCAAGGACTATTTACCTACGAGCAGTACTTC; CDR3aa: CASSQGLFTYEQYF; d_gene: .; v_gene: TRBV3-1; j_gene: TRBJ2-7; abundance: .
CDR3nt: TGTGCCAGCAGCTTACAGTCCGGGACAGCCTATGGCTACACCTTC; CDR3aa: CASSLQSGTAYGYTF; d_gene: TRBD1; v_gene: TRBV7-2; j_gene: TRBJ1-2; abundance: .
CDR3nt: TGTGCCACCAGTGGAAGGGACATTTATTCACCCCTCCGCTTT; CDR3aa: CATSGRDIYSPLRF; d_gene: .; v_gene: TRBV15; j_gene: TRBJ1-6; abundance: .
CDR3nt: TGTGCCACCAGTGATGGGGCCTACATAGGGGAGACCCAGTACTTC; CDR3aa: CATSDGAYIGETQYF; d_gene: .; v_gene: TRBV24-1; j_gene: TRBJ2-5; abundance: .
CDR3nt: TGTGCCAGCAGCGGTAGTGGCGGCGAGCAGTACTTC; CDR3aa: CASSGSGGEQYF; d_gene: .; v_gene: TRBV7-2; j_gene: TRBJ2-7; abundance: many
CDR3nt: TGTGCCAGCAGCTTGGGACTAGACAATGAGCAGTATTTT; CDR3aa: CASSLGLDNEQYF; d_gene: TRBD2; v_gene: TRBV7-2; j_gene: TRBJ2-3; abundance: .
CDR3nt: TGTGCCAGCAGTTACGGCGGGGGACCCTACGAGCAGTACTTC; CDR3aa: CASSYGGGPYEQYF; d_gene: TRBD2; v_gene: TRBV6-2/TRBV6-3; j_gene: TRBJ2-7; abundance: few
CDR3nt: TGTGCCAGCAGCTTAGAGGACGGTTGGTTGGGGACCTACCTATACAATGAGCAGTTCTTC; CDR3aa: CASSLEDGWLGTYLYNEQFF; d_gene: .; v_gene: TRBV11-2; j_gene: TRBJ2-1; abundance: .
CDR3nt: TGTGCCAGCAGTTCTTACAACACCCGGACCAACGAGCAGTACTTC; CDR3aa: CASSSYNTRTNEQYF; d_gene: .; v_gene: TRBV12-3/TRBV12-4; j_gene: TRBJ2-7; abundance: many
CDR3nt: TGTGCCAGCAGCACCCCGGGCAGGGGGCAGGGGACCCAGTACTTC; CDR3aa: CASSTPGRGQGTQYF; d_gene: TRBD1; v_gene: TRBV7-3; j_gene: TRBJ2-5; abundance: .
CDR3nt: TGTGCCAGCAGCCCCGTGAGGGGCGCCTACAATGAGCAGTTCTTC; CDR3aa: CASSPVRGAYNEQFF; d_gene: .; v_gene: TRBV7-2; j_gene: TRBJ2-1; abundance: .
CDR3nt: TGTGCCAGCAGTTCATTCGCCAATTCACCCCTCCACTTT; CDR3aa: CASSSFANSPLHF; d_gene: .; v_gene: TRBV7-2; j_gene: TRBJ1-6; abundance: .
CDR3nt: TGCAGTGCTAGAGGTGCAGGGGGAATGAGTCAGCCCCAGCATTTT; CDR3aa: CSARGAGGMSQPQHF; d_gene: TRBD1; v_gene: TRBV20-1; j_gene: TRBJ1-5; abundance: many
CDR3nt: TGTGCCAGCAGTTACGAAGCGGCTGGACCCCTCCACTTT; CDR3aa: CASSYEAAGPLHF; d_gene: .; v_gene: TRBV6-5; j_gene: TRBJ1-6; abundance: .
CDR3nt: TGCGCCAGCAGCCCGGGACAGCGAGTCTACGAGCAGTACTTC; CDR3aa: CASSPGQRVYEQYF; d_gene: TRBD1; v_gene: TRBV5-1; j_gene: TRBJ2-7; abundance: many
CDR3nt: TGTGCCAGCAGCACCGGGCCCGGGGAGCTGTTTTTT; CDR3aa: CASSTGPGELFF; d_gene: .; v_gene: TRBV9; j_gene: TRBJ2-2; abundance: .
CDR3nt: TGCAGCGTTGAGTACTCTGGGGCCAACGTCCTGACTTTC; CDR3aa: CSVEYSGANVLTF; d_gene: .; v_gene: TRBV29-1; j_gene: TRBJ2-6; abundance: .
CDR3nt: TGCAGTGCAAGAGCGGGATTTGAGCAGTTCTTC; CDR3aa: CSARAGFEQFF; d_gene: TRBD2; v_gene: TRBV20-1; j_gene: TRBJ2-1; abundance: .
CDR3nt: TGTGCCAGCAGCGGAAGACAGGGGGGCGGCTACACCTTC; CDR3aa: CASSGRQGGGYTF; d_gene: TRBD1; v_gene: TRBV5-5; j_gene: TRBJ1-2; abundance: once
CDR3nt: TGTGCCAGCAGCTCGTGTCCCTACGAGCAGTACTTC; CDR3aa: CASSSCPYEQYF; d_gene: .; v_gene: TRBV7-4; j_gene: TRBJ2-7; abundance: many
CDR3nt: TGTGCCACTTCTCTAGCGGGGGTATCAATTAGCACAGATACGCAGTATTTT; CDR3aa: CATSLAGVSISTDTQYF; d_gene: TRBD2; v_gene: TRBV25-1; j_gene: TRBJ2-3; abundance: .
CDR3nt: TGTGCCAGCGGGGCGGGGAAGGAGACCCAGTACTTC; CDR3aa: CASGAGKETQYF; d_gene: .; v_gene: TRBV6-1; j_gene: TRBJ2-5; abundance: .
CDR3nt: TGTGCCAGCAGGGGGACTGGCGGGGGTATTGGGGAGCAGTACTTC; CDR3aa: CASRGTGGGIGEQYF; d_gene: TRBD2; v_gene: TRBV2; j_gene: TRBJ2-7; abundance: .
CDR3nt: TGCAGCGGGGGGACAGCAAATGGCTACACCTTC; CDR3aa: CSGGTANGYTF; d_gene: TRBD1; v_gene: TRBV29-1; j_gene: TRBJ1-2; abundance: many